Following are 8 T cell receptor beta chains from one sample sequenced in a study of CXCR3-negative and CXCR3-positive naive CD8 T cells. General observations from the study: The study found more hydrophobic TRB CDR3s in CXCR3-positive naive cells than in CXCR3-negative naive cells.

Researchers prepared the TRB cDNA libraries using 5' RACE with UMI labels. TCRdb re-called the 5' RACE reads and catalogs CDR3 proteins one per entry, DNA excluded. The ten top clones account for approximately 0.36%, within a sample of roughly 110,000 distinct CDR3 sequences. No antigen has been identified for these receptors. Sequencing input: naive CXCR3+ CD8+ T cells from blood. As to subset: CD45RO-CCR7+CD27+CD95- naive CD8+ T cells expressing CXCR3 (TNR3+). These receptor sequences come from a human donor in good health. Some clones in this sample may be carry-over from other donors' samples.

The CDR3 loop is CSVEGGNEQYF. The chain uses TRBV29-1 and TRBJ2-7; TCRdb gives TRBD2 as the D gene, but with no DNA this cannot be confirmed. Germline values: CDR1 SQVTM, CDR2 ANQGSEA. The CDR3 runs to 11 residues.

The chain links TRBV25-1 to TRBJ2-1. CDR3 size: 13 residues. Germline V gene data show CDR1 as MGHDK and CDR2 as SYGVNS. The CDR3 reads CASSATSNNEQFF.

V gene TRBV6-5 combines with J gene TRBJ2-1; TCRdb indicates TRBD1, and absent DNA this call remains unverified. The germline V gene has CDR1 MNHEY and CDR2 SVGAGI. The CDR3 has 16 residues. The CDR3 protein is CASSYSQGAIYNEQFF.

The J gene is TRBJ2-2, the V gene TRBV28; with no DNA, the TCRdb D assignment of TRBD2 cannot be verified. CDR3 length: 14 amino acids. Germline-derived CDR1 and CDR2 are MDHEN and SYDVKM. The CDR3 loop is CASVASPMTGELFF.

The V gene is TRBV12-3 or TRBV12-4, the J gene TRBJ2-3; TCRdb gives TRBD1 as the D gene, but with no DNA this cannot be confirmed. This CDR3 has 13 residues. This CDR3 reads CASSQGVRDTQYF.

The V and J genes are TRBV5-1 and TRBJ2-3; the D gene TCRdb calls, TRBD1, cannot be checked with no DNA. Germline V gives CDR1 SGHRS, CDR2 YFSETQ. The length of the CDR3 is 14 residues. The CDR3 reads CASSLDRGTDTQYF.

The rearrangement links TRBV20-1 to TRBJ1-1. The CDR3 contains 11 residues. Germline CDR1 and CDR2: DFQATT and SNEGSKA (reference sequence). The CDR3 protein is CSAATYTEAFF.

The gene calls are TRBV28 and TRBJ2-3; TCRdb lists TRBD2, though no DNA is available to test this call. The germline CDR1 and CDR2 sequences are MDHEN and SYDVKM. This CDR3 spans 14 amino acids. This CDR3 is CAAIAGGYADTQYF.